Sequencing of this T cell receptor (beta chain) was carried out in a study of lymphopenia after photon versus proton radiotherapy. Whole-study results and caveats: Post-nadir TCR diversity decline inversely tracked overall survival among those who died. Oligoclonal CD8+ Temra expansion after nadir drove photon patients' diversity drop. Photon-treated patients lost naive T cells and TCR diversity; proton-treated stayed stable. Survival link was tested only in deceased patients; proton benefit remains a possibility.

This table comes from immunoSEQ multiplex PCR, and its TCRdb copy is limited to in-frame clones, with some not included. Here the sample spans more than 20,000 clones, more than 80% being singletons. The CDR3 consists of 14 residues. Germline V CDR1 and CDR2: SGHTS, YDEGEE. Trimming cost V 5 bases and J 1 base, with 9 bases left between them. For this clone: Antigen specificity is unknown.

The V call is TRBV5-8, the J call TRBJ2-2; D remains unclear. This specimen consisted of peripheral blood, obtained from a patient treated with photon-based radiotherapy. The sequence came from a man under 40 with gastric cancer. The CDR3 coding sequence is TGTGCCAGCAGGTTCCGGCTGAACACCGGGGAGCTGTTTTTT. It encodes CASRFRLNTGELFF. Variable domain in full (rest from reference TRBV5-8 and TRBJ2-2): EAGVTQSPTHLIKTRGQQATLRCSPISGHTSVYWYQQALGLGLQFLLWYDEGEERNRGNFPPRFSGRQFPNYSSELNVNALELEDSALYLCASRFRLNTGELFFGEGSRLTVL.